A single sample gave rise to the 14 T cell receptor beta chains below, sequenced in a study of pediatric ulcerative colitis. Some clones are missing from TCRdb's copy, which holds only in-frame ones; the method was immunoSEQ multiplex PCR. The table records more than 45,000 clones, around 86% of them present only once. Sequencing used blood. These receptors all come from a boy between 10 and 17 years old who was a control in a study of pediatric ulcerative colitis.

This chain's CDR3 is CASSDPDRVTDTQYF. As DNA, the CDR3 is TGTGCCAGCAGTGACCCGGACAGAGTCACAGATACGCAGTATTTT. The genes are TRBV27 and TRBJ2-3; TRBD1 might be the D (6 bases). Per the germline V gene, CDR1 is MNHEY and CDR2 is SMNVEV (reference sequence). Trimming took off 5 bases at V and 2 bases at J, with 14 bases between the two ends. The CDR3 runs 15 residues.

This chain connects TRBV7-8 to TRBJ2-7; 7 bases fit TRBD2. The CDR3 sequence is 13 residues long. The germline V gene encodes CDR1 SGHVS and CDR2 FQNEAQ. V lost 6 bases, J lost 2 bases, and 4 bases stayed unmatched. The CDR3 protein is CASSLAGAYEQYF. CDR3 in DNA: TGTGCCAGCAGTCTCGCGGGAGCCTACGAGCAGTACTTC.

The chain has TRBV7-3 and TRBJ2-3; D is unresolved. The V gene's germline CDR1 is SGHTA and CDR2 FQGTGA. Trimming left V 6 bases short and J 7 bases short, with 14 bases between. CDR3 length: 13 residues. The CDR3: CASSSYLGNTQYF. Written as DNA, the CDR3 is TGTGCCAGCAGTTCCTATTTAGGGAATACGCAGTATTTT.

This chain links TRBV5-4 with TRBJ1-2; 9 bases match TRBD1. The V gene end was trimmed by 4 bases and the J gene end by 8 bases; junction bases not matched to a gene: 6. CDR1 and CDR2 from the germline V gene are SGHNT and YYREEE (reference sequence). The CDR3 covers 13 residues. Written as DNA, the CDR3 is TGTGCCAGCAGCCGGGGACAGGGTAGCGGCTACACCTTC. Protein: CASSRGQGSGYTF. The full variable domain, with the rest looked up from reference TRBV5-4 and TRBJ1-2, is ETGVTQSPTHLIKTRGQQVTLRCSSQSGHNTVSWYQQALGQGPQFIFQYYREEENGRGNFPPRFSGLQFPNYSSELNVNALELDDSALYLCASSRGQGSGYTFGSGTRLTVV.

V gene TRBV7-9 combines with J gene TRBJ1-3; TRBD1 matches 7 bases. This CDR3 has 15 residues. Germline V gene data show CDR1 as SEHNR and CDR2 as FQNEAQ (reference sequence). After removal of 6 bases from V and 0 bases from J, the junction contained 5 bases not matched to a gene. The CDR3 region has the DNA TGTGCCAGCAGAAGGGACAGCCTCTCTGGAAACACCATATATTTT. This translates into CASRRDSLSGNTIYF. Drawing the rest from reference TRBV7-9 and TRBJ1-3, the complete variable domain is DTGVSQNPRHKITKRGQNVTFRCDPISEHNRLYWYRQTLGQGPEFLTYFQNEAQLEKSRLLSDRFSAERPKGSFSTLEIQRTEQGDSAMYLCASRRDSLSGNTIYFGEGSWLTVV.

There are a few counts of this clone. The chain carries TRBV19 and TRBJ1-4; D call uncertain. The CDR3 has 16 amino acids. The V gene lost 1 base and the J gene lost 4 bases, with 13 bases spanning the gap. Germline V gives CDR1 LNHDA, CDR2 SQIVND (reference sequence). In DNA form, the CDR3 reads TGTGCCAGTAGTATAGTGAGGCAGACCGTTAATGAAAAACTGTTTTTT. Translated, it gives CASSIVRQTVNEKLFF.

V usage is TRBV19 and J usage is TRBJ1-2, with 9 positions matching TRBD1. V lost 5 bases, J lost 6 bases, and 10 bases stayed unmatched. The CDR3 is 15 amino acids. Per germline, CDR1 LNHDA and CDR2 SQIVND (reference sequence). For the CDR3, the DNA is TGTGCCAGTAGTTTCCGGGACAGGGAATGGCATGGCTACACCTTC. Translation: CASSFRDREWHGYTF.

J is TRBJ1-1 and V is TRBV18; possible D gene TRBD1, 6 bases. Trimming pared 3 bases from V and 5 bases from J, leaving 16 bases between. This CDR3 has 15 amino acids. Germline values: CDR1 KGHSH, CDR2 LQKENI. As DNA, the CDR3 is TGTGCCAGCTCACCGCGAAGAACAGGGTATACTGAAGCTTTCTTT. Amino acids: CASSPRRTGYTEAFF.

This chain links TRBV30 with TRBJ1-6; 10 nucleotides line up with TRBD1. The length of the CDR3 is 17 residues. Trimming removed 4 bases from V and 1 base from J; junction bases left unmatched: 7. Looked up from germline, CDR1 is GTSNPN and CDR2 is SVGIG (reference sequence). The CDR3 protein is CAWTGTGEFSYNSPLHF. DNA for the CDR3: TGTGCCTGGACCGGGACAGGGGAGTTTTCCTATAATTCACCCCTCCACTTT.

V and J are TRBV7-9 and TRBJ1-4; D is ambiguous. V lost 2 bases and J 3 bases, leaving 10 bases between the germline ends. Germline V gives CDR1 SEHNR, CDR2 FQNEAQ (reference sequence). This CDR3 has 15 amino acids. The CDR3 is CASSLLEAANEKLFF. In nucleotides, the CDR3 is TGTGCCAGCAGCTTATTAGAGGCGGCTAATGAAAAACTGTTTTTT.

CDR3 residues: CSVEGEGAGETQYF. The CDR3 DNA is TGCAGCGTTGAGGGAGAGGGGGCGGGAGAGACCCAGTACTTC. The gene calls are TRBV29-1 and TRBJ2-5, with 7 bases identical to TRBD1. Germline CDR1 reads SQVTM; CDR2 reads ANQGSEA. The CDR3 is 14 residues long. The trim removed 3 bases at V and 4 bases at J, leaving 8 bases unmatched.

This chain connects TRBV2 to TRBJ1-4, with D unresolved. The germline V gene has CDR1 SNHLY and CDR2 FYNNEI. V shed 0 bases and J shed 5 bases, with 10 bases lying between them. This CDR3 is built from 15 residues. CDR3 nucleotides: TGTGCCAGCAGTGAAGCGCGTGGGGAGAATGAAAAACTGTTTTTT. It encodes CASSEARGENEKLFF.

J is TRBJ1-1 and V is TRBV5-4, with 8 bases that match TRBD1. CDR1 is SGHNT, CDR2 YYREEE, per germline (reference sequence). V gave up 4 bases and J gave up 1 base; unmatched junction bases: 3. The CDR3 is 14 amino acids. This CDR3 reads CASSRDRGNTEAFF. Here the CDR3 DNA reads TGTGCCAGCAGCCGTGACAGGGGGAACACTGAAGCTTTCTTT.

This chain uses TRBV11-1 with TRBJ1-6, with 9 bases that match TRBD1. Germline V gene sequence: CDR1 SGHAT, CDR2 FQDESV (reference sequence). CDR3 length: 16 amino acids. The J segment lost 7 bases and the V segment lost 6 bases, leaving 10 bases of the junction unmatched. The CDR3 nucleotides read TGTGCCAGCAGGTCCCGGACAGGGGTAAAGAATTCACCCCTCCACTTT. Its protein product is CASRSRTGVKNSPLHF.